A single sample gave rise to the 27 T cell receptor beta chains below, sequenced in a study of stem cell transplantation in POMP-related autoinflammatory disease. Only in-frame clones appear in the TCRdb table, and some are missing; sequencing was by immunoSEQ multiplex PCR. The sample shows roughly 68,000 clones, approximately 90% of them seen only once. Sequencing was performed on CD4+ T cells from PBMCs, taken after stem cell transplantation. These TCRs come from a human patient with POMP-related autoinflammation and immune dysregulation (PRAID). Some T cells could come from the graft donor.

CDR3 residues: CASSVTQRQETQYF. In DNA form, the CDR3 reads TGTGCCAGCAGCGTAACTCAGCGCCAAGAGACCCAGTACTTC. The chain couples TRBV9 to TRBJ2-5; D is unresolved. Trimming took off 1 base at V and 1 base at J, with 8 bases between the two ends. Germline CDR1 reads SGDLS; CDR2 reads YYNGEE. This CDR3 is 14 amino acids long.

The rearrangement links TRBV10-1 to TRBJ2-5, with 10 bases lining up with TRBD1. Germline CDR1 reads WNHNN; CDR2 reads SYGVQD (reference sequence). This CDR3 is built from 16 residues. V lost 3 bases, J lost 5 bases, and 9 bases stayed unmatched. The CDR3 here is CASSDRLTGGLETQYF. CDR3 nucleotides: TGCGCCAGCAGTGACCGGCTGACAGGGGGCTTGGAGACCCAGTACTTC.

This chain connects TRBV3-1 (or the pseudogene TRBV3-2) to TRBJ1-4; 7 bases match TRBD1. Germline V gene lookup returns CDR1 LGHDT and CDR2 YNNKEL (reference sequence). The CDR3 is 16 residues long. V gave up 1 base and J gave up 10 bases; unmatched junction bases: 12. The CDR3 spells CASSQVAGGSTGKLFF. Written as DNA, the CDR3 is TGTGCCAGCAGCCAAGTTGCAGGGGGTAGTACTGGAAAACTGTTTTTT.

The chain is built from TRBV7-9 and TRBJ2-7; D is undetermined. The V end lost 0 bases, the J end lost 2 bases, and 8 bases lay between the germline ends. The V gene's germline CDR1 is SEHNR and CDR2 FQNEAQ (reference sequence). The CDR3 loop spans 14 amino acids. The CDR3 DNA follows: TGTGCCAGCAGCTTAGCCACCTCTCCCTACGAGCAGTACGTC. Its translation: CASSLATSPYEQYV.

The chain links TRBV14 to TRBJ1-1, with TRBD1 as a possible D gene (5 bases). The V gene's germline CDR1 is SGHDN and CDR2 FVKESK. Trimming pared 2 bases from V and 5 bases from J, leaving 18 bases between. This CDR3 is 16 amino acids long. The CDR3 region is CASSQLAGLLSTEAFF. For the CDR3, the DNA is TGTGCCAGCAGCCAACTGGCAGGGTTGCTGAGTACTGAAGCTTTCTTT.

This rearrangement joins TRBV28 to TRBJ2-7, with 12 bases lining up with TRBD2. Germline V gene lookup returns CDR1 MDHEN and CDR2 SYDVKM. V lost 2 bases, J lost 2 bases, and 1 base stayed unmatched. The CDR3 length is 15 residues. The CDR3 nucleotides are TGTGCCAGCAGTTTAGCTAGCGGGAGGGCCTACGAGCAGTACTTC. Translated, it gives CASSLASGRAYEQYF.

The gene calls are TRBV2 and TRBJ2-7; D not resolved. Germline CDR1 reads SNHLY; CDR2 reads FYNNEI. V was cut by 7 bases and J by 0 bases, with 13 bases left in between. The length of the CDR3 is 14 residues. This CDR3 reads CASKGQLDSYEQYF. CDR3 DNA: TGTGCCAGCAAAGGGCAACTCGACTCCTACGAGCAGTACTTC. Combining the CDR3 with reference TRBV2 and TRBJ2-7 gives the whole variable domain EPEVTQTPSHQVTQMGQEVILRCVPISNHLYFYWYRQILGQKVEFLVSFYNNEISEKSEIFDDQFSVERPDGSNFTLKIRSTKLEDSAMYFCASKGQLDSYEQYFGPGTRLTVT.

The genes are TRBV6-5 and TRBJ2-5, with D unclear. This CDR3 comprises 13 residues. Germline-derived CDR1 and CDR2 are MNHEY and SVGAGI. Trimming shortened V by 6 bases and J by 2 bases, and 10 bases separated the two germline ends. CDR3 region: CASRPDGQETQYF. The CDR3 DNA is TGTGCCAGCAGACCGGACGGACAAGAGACCCAGTACTTC.

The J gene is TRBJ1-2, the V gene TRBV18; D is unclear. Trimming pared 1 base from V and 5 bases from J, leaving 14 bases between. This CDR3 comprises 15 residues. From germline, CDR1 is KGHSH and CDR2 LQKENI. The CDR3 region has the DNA TGTGCCAGCTCACCACAAGGGCCAGACACTTATGGCTACACCTTC. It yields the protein CASSPQGPDTYGYTF.

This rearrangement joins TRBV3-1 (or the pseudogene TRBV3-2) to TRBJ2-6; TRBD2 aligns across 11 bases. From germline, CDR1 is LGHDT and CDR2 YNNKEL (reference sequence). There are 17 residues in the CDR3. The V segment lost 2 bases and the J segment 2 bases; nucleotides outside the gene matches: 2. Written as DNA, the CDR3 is TGTGCCAGCAGCCAACAGACTAGCGGGACTGGGGCCAACGTCCTGACTTTC. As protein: CASSQQTSGTGANVLTF.

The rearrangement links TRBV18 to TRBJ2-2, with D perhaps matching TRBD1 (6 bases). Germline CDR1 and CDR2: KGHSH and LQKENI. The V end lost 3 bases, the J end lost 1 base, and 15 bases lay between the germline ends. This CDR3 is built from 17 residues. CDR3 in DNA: TGTGCCAGCTCACCCCTCCCACAGGGCATGAACACCGGGGAGCTGTTTTTT. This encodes CASSPLPQGMNTGELFF.

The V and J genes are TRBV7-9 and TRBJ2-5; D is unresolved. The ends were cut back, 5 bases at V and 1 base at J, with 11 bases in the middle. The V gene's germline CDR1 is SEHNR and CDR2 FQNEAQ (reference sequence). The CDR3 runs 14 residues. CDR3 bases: TGTGCCAGCAGCCTCTACCAGGCCCAAGAGACCCAGTACTTC. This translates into CASSLYQAQETQYF.

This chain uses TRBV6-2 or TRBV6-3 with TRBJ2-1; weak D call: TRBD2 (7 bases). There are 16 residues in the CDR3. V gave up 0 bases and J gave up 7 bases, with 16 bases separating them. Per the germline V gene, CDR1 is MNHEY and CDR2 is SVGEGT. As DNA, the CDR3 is TGTGCCAGCAGTTACTCGGGGCGGGGGCTTGGTAATGAGCAGTTCTTC. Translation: CASSYSGRGLGNEQFF.

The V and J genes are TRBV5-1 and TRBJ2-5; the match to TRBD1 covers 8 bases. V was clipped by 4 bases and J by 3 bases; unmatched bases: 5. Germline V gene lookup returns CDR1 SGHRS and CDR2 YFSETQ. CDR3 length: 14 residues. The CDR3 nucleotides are TGCGCCAGCAGCCGCTCACAGGGGGAAGAGACCCAGTACTTC. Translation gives CASSRSQGEETQYF.

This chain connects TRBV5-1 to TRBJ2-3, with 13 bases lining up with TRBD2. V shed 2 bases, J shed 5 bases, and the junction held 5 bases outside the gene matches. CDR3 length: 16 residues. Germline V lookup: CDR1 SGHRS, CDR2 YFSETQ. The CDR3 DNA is TGCGCCAGCAGCTTAGGACTAGCGGGAGTCAGAGATACGCAGTATTTT. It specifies CASSLGLAGVRDTQYF.

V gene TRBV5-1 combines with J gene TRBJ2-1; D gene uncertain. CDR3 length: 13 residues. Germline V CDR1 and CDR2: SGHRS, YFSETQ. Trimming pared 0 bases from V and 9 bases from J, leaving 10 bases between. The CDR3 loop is CASSLALVGEQFF. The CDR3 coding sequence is TGCGCCAGCAGCTTGGCCTTAGTGGGTGAGCAGTTCTTC.

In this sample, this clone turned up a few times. The CDR3 sequence: CASSPLQAGYILAKNIQYF. In DNA, the CDR3 is TGCGCCAGCAGTCCGCTTCAGGCGGGGTATATCCTAGCCAAAAACATTCAGTACTTC. The V gene is TRBV10-2, the J gene TRBJ2-4; maybe TRBD2 (6 bases). Germline-derived CDR1 and CDR2 are WSHSY and SAAADI. This CDR3 spans 19 amino acids. Deletions cut 5 bases from V and 0 bases from J, with 23 bases between.

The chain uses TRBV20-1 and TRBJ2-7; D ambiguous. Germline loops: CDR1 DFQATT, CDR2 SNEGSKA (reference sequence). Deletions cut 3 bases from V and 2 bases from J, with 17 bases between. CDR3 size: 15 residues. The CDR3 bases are TGCAGTGCTAGTCCACCCGACATAGGCCCCTACGAGCAGTACTTC. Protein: CSASPPDIGPYEQYF.

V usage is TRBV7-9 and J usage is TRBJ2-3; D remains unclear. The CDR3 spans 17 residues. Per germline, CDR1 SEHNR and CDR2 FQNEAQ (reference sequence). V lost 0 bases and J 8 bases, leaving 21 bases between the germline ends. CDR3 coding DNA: TGTGCCAGCAGCTTAGCGTCCGGGCCAGGCCCTCCTGGTACGCAGTATTTT. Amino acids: CASSLASGPGPPGTQYF. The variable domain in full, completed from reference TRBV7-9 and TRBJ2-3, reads DTGVSQNPRHKITKRGQNVTFRCDPISEHNRLYWYRQTLGQGPEFLTYFQNEAQLEKSRLLSDRFSAERPKGSFSTLEIQRTEQGDSAMYLCASSLASGPGPPGTQYFGPGTRLTVL.

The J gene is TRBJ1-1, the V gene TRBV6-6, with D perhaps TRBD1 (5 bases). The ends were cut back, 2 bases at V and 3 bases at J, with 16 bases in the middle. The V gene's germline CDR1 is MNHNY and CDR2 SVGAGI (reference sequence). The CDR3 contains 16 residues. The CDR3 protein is CASSYNPTGWDTEAFF. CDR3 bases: TGTGCCAGCAGTTACAACCCTACAGGATGGGACACTGAAGCTTTCTTT.

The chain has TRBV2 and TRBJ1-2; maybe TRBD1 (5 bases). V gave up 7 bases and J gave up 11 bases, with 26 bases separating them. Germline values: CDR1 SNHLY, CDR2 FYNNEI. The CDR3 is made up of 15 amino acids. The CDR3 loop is CASKVERQPPFGYTF. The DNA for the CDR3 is TGTGCCAGCAAGGTCGAAAGACAGCCTCCTTTTGGGTACACCTTC.

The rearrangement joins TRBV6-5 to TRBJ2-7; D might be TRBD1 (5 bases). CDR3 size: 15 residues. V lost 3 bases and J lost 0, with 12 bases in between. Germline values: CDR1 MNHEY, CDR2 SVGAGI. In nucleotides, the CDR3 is TGTGCCAGCAGTTATCAGTCAGGGCTCTCCTACGAGCAGTACTTC. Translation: CASSYQSGLSYEQYF.

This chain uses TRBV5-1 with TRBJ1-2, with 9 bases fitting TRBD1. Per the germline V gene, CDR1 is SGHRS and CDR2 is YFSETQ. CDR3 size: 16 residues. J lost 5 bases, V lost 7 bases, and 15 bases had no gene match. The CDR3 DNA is TGCGCCAGCGGATCCCTCACAGGGGGCGGCATATATGGCTACACCTTC. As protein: CASGSLTGGGIYGYTF.

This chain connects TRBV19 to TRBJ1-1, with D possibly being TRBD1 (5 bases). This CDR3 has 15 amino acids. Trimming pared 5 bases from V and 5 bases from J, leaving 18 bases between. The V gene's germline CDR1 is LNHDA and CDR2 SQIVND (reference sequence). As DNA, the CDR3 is TGTGCCAGTAGTCCAGGGAAGGGGCGGAGGACTGAAGCTTTCTTT. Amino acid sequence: CASSPGKGRRTEAFF.

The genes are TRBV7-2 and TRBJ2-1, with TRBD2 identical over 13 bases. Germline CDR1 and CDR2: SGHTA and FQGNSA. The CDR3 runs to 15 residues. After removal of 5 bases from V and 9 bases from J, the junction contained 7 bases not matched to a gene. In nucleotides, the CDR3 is TGTGCCAGCAGCCAAGGGACTAGCGGGATTGGTGAGCAGTTCTTC. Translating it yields CASSQGTSGIGEQFF.

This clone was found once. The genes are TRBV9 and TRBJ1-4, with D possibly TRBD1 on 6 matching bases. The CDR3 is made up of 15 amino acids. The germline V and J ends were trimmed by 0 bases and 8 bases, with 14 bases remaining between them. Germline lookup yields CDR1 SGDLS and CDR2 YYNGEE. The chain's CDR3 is CASSVAGERGEKLFF. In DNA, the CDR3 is TGTGCCAGCAGCGTAGCTGGGGAGAGGGGGGAAAAACTGTTTTTT. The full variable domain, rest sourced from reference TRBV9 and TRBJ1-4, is DSGVTQTPKHLITATGQRVTLRCSPRSGDLSVYWYQQSLDQGLQFLIQYYNGEERAKGNILERFSAQQFPDLHSELNLSSLELGDSALYFCASSVAGERGEKLFFGSGTQLSVL.

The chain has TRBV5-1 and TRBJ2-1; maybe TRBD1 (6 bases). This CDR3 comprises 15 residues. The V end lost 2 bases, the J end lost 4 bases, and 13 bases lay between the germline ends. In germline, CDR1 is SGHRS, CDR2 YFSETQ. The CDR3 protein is CASSFREGGYNEQFF. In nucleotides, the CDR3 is TGCGCCAGCAGCTTTCGAGAAGGGGGTTACAATGAGCAGTTCTTC.